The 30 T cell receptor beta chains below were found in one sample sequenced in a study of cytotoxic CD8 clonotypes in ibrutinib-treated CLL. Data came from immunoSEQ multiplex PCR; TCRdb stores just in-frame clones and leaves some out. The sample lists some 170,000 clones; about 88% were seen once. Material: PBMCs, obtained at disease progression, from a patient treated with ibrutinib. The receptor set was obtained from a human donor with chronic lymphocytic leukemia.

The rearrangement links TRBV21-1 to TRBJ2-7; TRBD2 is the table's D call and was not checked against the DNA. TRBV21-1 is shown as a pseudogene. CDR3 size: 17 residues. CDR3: CASSRRSGLAGEYEQYF. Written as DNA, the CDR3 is TGTGCCAGCAGCCGACGTTCGGGACTAGCGGGAGAGTACGAGCAGTACTTC.

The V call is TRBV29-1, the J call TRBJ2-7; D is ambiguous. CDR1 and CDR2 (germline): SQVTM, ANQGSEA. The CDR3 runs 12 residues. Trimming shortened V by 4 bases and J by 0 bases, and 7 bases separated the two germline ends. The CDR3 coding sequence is TGCAGCGTTGCACGAAGCTCCTACGAGCAGTACTTC. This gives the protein CSVARSSYEQYF.

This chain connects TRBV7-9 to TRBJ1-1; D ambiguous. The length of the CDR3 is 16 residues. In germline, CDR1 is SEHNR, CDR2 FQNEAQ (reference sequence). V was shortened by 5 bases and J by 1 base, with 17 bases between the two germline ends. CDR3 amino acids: CASSPRLGGSNTEAFF. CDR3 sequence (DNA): TGTGCCAGCAGCCCAAGACTTGGAGGGTCGAACACTGAAGCTTTCTTT.

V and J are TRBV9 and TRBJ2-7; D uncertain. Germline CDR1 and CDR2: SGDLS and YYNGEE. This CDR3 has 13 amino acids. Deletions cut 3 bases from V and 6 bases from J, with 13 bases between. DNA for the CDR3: TGTGCCAGCAGCGCCCCGAATGTAATCGAGCAGTACTTC. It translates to CASSAPNVIEQYF.

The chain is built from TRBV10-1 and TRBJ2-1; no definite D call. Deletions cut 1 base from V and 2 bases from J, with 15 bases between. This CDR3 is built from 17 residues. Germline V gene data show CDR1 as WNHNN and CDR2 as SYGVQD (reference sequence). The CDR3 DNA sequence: TGCGCCAGCAGTGAGTTGTTGTGGGAAGCACCCTACAATGAGCAGTTCTTC. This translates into CASSELLWEAPYNEQFF.

CDR3 in DNA: TGTGCCAGCAACGCAGGGCCCAAAGAGACCCAGTACTTC. Amino acid sequence: CASNAGPKETQYF. J is TRBJ2-5 and V is TRBV19, with D possibly being TRBD1 (5 bases). Trimming cost V 9 bases and J 3 bases, with 14 bases left between them. The CDR3 loop spans 13 amino acids. The germline V gene encodes CDR1 LNHDA and CDR2 SQIVND (reference sequence).

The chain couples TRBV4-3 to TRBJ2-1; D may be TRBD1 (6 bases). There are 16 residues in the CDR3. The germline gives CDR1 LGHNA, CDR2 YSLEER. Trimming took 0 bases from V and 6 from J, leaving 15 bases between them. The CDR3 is CASSQDRVRRGNEQFF. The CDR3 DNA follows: TGCGCCAGCAGCCAAGATCGAGTCCGCAGGGGCAATGAGCAGTTCTTC.

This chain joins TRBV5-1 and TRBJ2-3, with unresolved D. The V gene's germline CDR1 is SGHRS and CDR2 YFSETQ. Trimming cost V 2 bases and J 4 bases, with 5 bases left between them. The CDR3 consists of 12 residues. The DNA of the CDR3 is TGCGCCAGCAGCTTCACACCAGATACGCAGTATTTT. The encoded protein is CASSFTPDTQYF.

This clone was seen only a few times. The CDR3 region is CASSTPTGGYEQYF. The DNA for the CDR3 is TGTGCCAGCAGTACCCCGACAGGTGGATACGAGCAGTACTTC. This sequence joins TRBV28 and TRBJ2-7; weak D call: TRBD1 (6 bases). This CDR3 has 14 amino acids. Germline CDR1 and CDR2: MDHEN and SYDVKM. V was shortened by 5 bases and J by 4 bases, with 15 bases between the two germline ends. Variable domain in full (rest from reference TRBV28 and TRBJ2-7): DVKVTQSSRYLVKRTGEKVFLECVQDMDHENMFWYRQDPGLGLRLIYFSYDVKMKEKGDIPEGYSVSREKKERFSLILESASTNQTSMYLCASSTPTGGYEQYFGPGTRLTVT.

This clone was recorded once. CDR3 bases: TGTGCCTGGAGTGTACAGGGGGCGCGGGCTGGAAACACCATATATTTT. Encoded protein: CAWSVQGARAGNTIYF. The chain is built from TRBV30 and TRBJ1-3; TRBD1 aligns across 9 bases. V gave up 0 bases and J gave up 2 bases; unmatched junction bases: 5. Germline CDR1 and CDR2: GTSNPN and SVGIG (reference sequence). The CDR3 loop spans 16 amino acids.

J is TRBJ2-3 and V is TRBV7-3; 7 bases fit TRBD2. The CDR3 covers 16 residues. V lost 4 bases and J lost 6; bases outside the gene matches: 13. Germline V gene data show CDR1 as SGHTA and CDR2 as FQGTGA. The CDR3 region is CASSYGKSGARDTQYF. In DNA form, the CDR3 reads TGTGCCAGCAGCTACGGAAAGAGCGGGGCCAGGGATACGCAGTATTTT. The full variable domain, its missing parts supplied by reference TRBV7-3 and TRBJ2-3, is GAGVSQTPSNKVTEKGKYVELRCDPISGHTALYWYRQSLGQGPEFLIYFQGTGAADDSGLPNDRFFAVRPEGSVSTLKIQRTERGDSAVYLCASSYGKSGARDTQYFGPGTRLTVL.

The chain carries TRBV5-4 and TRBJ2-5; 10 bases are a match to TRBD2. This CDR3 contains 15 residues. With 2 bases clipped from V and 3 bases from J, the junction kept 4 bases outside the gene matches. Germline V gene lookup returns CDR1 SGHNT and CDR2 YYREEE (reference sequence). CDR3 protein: CASSFPGLAKETQYF. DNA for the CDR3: TGTGCCAGCAGCTTCCCGGGACTAGCGAAAGAGACCCAGTACTTC.

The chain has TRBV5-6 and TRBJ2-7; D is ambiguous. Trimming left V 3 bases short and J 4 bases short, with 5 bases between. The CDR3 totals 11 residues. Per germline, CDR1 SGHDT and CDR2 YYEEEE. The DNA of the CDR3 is TGTGCCAGCAGCTCCCTTTACGAGCAGTACTTC. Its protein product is CASSSLYEQYF.

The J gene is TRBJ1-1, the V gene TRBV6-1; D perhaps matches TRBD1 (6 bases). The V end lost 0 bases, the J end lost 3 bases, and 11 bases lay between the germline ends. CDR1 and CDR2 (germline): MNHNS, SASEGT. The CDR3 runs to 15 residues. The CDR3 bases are TGTGCCAGCAGTGAAGCAGAGGGGGGATACACTGAAGCTTTCTTT. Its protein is CASSEAEGGYTEAFF.

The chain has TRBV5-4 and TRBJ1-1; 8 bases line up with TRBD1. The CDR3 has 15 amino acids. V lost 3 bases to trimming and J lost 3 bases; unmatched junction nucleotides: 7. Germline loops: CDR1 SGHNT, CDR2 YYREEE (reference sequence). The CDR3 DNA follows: TGTGCCAGCAGCTCGAAAAAGACAGGGGACACTGAAGCTTTCTTT. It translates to CASSSKKTGDTEAFF.

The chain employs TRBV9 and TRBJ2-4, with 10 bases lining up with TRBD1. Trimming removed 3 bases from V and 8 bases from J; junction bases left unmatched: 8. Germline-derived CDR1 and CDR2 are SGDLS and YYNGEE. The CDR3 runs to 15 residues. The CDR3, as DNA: TGTGCCAGCAGCGGATTGGGACAGGGGTCGGACATTCAGTACTTC. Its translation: CASSGLGQGSDIQYF. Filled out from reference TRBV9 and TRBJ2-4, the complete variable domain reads DSGVTQTPKHLITATGQRVTLRCSPRSGDLSVYWYQQSLDQGLQFLIQYYNGEERAKGNILERFSAQQFPDLHSELNLSSLELGDSALYFCASSGLGQGSDIQYFGAGTRLSVL.

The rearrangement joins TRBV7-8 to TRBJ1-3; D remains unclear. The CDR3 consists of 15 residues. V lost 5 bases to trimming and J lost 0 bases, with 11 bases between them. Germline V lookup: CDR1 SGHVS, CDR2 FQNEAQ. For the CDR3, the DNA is TGTGCCAGCAGCCCTAGTAGAAGCTCTGGAAACACCATATATTTT. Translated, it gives CASSPSRSSGNTIYF.

In nucleotides, the CDR3 is TGTGCCAGCAGGCTACAGGGGAAAATCACTGAAGCTTTCTTT. Amino acid sequence: CASRLQGKITEAFF. The chain couples TRBV6-5 to TRBJ1-1; 7 bases are shared with TRBD1. The CDR3 totals 14 residues. Germline values: CDR1 MNHEY, CDR2 SVGAGI. J gave up 4 bases and V 6 bases, and 8 bases lay outside the gene matches.

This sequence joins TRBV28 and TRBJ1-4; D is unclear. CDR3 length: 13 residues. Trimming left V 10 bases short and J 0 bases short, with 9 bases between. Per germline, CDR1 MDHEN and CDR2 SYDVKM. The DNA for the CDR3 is TGTGCCACCCGGGAGGCAACTAATGAAAAACTGTTTTTT. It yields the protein CATREATNEKLFF.

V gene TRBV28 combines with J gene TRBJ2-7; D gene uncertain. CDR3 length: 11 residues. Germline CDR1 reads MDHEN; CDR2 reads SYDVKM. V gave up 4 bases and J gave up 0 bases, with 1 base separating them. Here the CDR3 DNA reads TGTGCCAGCAGTTACTCCTACGAGCAGTACTTC. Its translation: CASSYSYEQYF.

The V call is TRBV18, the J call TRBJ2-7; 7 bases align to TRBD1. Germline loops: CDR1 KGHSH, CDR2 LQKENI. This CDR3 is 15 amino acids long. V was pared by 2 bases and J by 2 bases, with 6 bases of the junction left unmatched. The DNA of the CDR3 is TGTGCCAGCTCACCAGGAGAGGGACAGACCTACGAGCAGTACTTC. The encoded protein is CASSPGEGQTYEQYF.

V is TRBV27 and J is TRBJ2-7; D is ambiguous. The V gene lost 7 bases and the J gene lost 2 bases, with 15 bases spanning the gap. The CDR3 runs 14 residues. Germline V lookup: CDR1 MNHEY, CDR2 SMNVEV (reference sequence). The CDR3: CASTSRAPTYEQYF. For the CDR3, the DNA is TGTGCCAGCACCTCCCGGGCTCCGACCTACGAGCAGTACTTC.

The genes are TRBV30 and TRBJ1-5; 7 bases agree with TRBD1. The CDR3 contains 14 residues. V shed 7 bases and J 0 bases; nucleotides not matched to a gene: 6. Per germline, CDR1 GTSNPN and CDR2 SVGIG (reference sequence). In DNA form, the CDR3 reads TGTGCCTTCAGGGACAGATATAGCAATCAGCCCCAGCATTTT. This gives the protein CAFRDRYSNQPQHF.

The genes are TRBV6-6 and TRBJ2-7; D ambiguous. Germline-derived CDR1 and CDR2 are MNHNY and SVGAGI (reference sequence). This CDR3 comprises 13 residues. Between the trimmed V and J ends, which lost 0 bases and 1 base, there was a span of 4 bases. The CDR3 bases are TGTGCCAGCAGTTACTCTCGATCCTACGAGCAGTACTTC. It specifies CASSYSRSYEQYF.

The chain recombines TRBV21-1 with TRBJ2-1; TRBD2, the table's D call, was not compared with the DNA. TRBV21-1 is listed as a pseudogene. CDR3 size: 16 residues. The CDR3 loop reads CASSKDVREGRVEQFF. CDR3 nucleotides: TGTGCCAGCAGCAAAGATGTACGGGAGGGCCGAGTTGAGCAGTTCTTC.

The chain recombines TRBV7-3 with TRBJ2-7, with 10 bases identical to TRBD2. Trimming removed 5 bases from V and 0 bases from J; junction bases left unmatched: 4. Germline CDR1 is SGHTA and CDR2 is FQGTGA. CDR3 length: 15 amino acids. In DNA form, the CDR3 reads TGTGCCAGCAGCCCTGGACTAGCGGCCTCCTACGAGCAGTACTTC. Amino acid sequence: CASSPGLAASYEQYF. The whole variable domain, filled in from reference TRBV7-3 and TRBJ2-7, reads GAGVSQTPSNKVTEKGKYVELRCDPISGHTALYWYRQSLGQGPEFLIYFQGTGAADDSGLPNDRFFAVRPEGSVSTLKIQRTERGDSAVYLCASSPGLAASYEQYFGPGTRLTVT.

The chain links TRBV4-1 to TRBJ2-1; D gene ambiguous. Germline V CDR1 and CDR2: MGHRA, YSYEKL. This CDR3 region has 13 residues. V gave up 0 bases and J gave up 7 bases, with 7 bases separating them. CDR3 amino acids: CASSQEGRNEQFF. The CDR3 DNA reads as TGCGCCAGCAGCCAAGAAGGGCGGAATGAGCAGTTCTTC.

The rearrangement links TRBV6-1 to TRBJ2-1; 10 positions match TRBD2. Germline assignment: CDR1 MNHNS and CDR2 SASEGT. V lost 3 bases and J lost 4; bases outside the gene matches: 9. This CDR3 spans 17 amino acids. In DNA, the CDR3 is TGTGCCAGCAGTGATAAGAATAGCGGGGGGCTTTACAATGAGCAGTTCTTC. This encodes CASSDKNSGGLYNEQFF.

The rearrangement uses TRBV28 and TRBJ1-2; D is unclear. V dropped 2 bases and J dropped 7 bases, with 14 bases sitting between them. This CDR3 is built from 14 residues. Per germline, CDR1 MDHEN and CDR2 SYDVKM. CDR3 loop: CASSLESQGGGYTF. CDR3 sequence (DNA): TGTGCCAGCAGTTTAGAAAGTCAAGGAGGTGGCTACACCTTC.

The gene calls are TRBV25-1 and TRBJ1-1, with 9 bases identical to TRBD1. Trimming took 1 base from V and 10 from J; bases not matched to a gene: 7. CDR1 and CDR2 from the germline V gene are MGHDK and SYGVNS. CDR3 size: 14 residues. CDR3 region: CASSEFTGTGTAFF. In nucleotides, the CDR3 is TGTGCCAGCAGTGAATTTACCGGGACAGGGACAGCTTTCTTT.